This T cell receptor beta chain emerged from a study of blood T cell repertoires in COVID-19. Study-wide context: There were acute and convalescent COVID-19 samples, and they came from the United States, Italy and Spain. The cDNA or gDNA used as material had been derived from T cells, B-cell-depleted T cells, or PBMCs.

Original methodology: Scientists estimated how many nucleated cells there were by amplifying reference gene primers. TCRdb's copy holds only in-frame clones and misses some; the assay was immunoSEQ multiplex PCR. V and J calls plus clone size are reproduced from that table; the DNA served to infer D and trimming. The sample yields over 150,000 clones, about 88% seen once. This clone appeared a few times. The CDR3 is 14 amino acids. V dropped 4 bases and J dropped 4; count of bases not matched to a gene: 4. CDR1 and CDR2 (germline): ENHRY, SYGVKD. Source material: peripheral blood. The clonotype was recovered from a middle-aged man who had recovered from COVID-19. This rearrangement joins TRBV10-3 to TRBJ1-1; 9 positions match TRBD1. The CDR3 coding sequence is TGTGCCATCAGTGTGACAGGGGGAGGCACTGAAGCTTTCTTT. Protein: CAISVTGGGTEAFF.